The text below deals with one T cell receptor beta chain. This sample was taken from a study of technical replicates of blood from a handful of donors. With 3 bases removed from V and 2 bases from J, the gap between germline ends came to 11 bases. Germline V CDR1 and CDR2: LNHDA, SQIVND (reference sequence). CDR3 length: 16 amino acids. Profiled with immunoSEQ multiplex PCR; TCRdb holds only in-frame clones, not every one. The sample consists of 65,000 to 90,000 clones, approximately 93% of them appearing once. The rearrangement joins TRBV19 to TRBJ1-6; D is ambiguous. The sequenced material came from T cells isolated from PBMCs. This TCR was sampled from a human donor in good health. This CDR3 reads CASSMEAVTYNSPLHF. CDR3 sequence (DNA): TGTGCCAGTAGTATGGAGGCCGTTACCTATAATTCACCCCTCCACTTT.